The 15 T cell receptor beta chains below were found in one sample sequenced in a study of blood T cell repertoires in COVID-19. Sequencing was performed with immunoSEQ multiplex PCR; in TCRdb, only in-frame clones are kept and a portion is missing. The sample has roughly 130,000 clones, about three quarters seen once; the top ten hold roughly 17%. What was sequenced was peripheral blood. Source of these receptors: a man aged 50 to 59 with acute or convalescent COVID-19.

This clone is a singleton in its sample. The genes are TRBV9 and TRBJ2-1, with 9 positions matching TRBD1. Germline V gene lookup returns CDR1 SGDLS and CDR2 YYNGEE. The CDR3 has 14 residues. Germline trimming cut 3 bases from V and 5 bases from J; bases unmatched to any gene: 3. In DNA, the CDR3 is TGTGCCAGCAGCGCGACAGGGGGAAACAATGAGCAGTTCTTC. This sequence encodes CASSATGGNNEQFF.

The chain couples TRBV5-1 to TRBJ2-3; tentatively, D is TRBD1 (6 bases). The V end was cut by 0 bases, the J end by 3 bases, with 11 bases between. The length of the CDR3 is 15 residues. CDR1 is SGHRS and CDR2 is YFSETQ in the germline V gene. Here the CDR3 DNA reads TGCGCCAGCAGCTTGGCCAGGGGCTCGACAGATACGCAGTATTTT. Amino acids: CASSLARGSTDTQYF.

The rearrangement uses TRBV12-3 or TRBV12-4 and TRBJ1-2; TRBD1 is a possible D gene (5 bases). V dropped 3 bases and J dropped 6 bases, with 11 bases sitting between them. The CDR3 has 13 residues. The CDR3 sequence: CASSFGGFDGYTF. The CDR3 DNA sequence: TGTGCCAGCAGTTTTGGGGGGTTCGATGGCTACACCTTC.

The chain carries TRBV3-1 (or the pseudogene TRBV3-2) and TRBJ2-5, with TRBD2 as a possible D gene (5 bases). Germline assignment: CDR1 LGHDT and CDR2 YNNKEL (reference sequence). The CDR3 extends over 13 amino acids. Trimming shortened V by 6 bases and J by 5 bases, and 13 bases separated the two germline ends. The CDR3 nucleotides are TGTGCCAGCAGGGTCACTAGGGAGGAGACCCAGTACTTC. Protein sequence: CASRVTREETQYF.

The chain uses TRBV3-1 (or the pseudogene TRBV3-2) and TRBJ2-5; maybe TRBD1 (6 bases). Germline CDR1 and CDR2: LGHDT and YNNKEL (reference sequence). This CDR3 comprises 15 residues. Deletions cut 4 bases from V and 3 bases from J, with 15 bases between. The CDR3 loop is CASSRTSTGKETQYF. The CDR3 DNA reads TGTGCCAGCAGCCGCACCTCGACAGGTAAAGAGACCCAGTACTTC.

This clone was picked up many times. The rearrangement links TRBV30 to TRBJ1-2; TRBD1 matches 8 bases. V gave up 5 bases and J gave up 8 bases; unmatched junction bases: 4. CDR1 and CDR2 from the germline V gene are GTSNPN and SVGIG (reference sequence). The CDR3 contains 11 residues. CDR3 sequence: CAWGTGGGYTF. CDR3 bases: TGTGCCTGGGGGACAGGTGGCGGCTACACCTTC.

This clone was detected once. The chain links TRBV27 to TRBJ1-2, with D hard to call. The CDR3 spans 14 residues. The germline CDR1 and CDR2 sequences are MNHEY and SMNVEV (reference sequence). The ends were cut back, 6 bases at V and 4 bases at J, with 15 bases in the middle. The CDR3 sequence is CASRLTRSSYGYTF. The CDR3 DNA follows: TGTGCCAGCAGACTAACCCGTAGTTCCTATGGCTACACCTTC.

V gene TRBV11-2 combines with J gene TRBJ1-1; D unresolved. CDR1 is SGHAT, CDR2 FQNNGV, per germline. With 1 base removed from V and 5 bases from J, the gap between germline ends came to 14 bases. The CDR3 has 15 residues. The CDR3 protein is CASSLGTTFGTEAFF. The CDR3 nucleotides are TGTGCCAGCAGCTTAGGAACTACCTTCGGGACTGAAGCTTTCTTT.

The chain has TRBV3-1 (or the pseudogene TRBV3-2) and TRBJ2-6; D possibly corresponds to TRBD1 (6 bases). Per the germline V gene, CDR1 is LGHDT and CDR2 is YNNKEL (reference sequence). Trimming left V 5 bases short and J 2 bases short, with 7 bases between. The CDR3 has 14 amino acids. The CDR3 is CASSYRAGANVLTF. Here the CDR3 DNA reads TGTGCCAGCAGCTACAGGGCTGGGGCCAACGTCCTGACTTTC.

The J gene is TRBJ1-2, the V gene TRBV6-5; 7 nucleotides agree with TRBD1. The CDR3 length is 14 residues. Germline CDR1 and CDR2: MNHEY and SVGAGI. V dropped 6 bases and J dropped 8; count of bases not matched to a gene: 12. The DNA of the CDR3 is TGTGCCAGCAGCGGACCAGGGGGAGCGATGGGCTACACCTTC. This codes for CASSGPGGAMGYTF.

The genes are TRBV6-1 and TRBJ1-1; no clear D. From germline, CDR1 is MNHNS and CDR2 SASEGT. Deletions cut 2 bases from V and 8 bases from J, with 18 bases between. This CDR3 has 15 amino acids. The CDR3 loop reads CASSELLSLLSEAFF. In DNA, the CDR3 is TGTGCCAGCAGTGAATTACTCTCACTGCTTTCCGAAGCTTTCTTT.

The CDR3 bases are TGTGCCAGCAGCGCCCTCCCAGATTACACCGGGGAGCTGTTTTTT. Translated: CASSALPDYTGELFF. The chain carries TRBV9 and TRBJ2-2; D not resolved. Germline loops: CDR1 SGDLS, CDR2 YYNGEE. This CDR3 spans 15 amino acids. V lost 3 bases to trimming and J lost 3 bases, with 12 bases between them.

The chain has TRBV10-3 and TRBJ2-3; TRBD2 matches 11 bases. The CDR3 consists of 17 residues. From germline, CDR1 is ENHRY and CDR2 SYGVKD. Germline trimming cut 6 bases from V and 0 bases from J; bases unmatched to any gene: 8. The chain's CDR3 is CAISASSGGGSTDTQYF. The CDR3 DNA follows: TGTGCCATCAGCGCGAGTAGCGGGGGGGGTAGCACAGATACGCAGTATTTT.

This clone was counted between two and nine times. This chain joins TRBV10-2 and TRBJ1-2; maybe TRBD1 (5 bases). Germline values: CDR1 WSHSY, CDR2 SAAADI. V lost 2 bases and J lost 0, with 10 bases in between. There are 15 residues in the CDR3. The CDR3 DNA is TGCGCCAGCAGTGAGAGGGTAGGGGCTAACTATGGCTACACCTTC. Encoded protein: CASSERVGANYGYTF.

CDR3 coding DNA: TGCGCCAGCAGCTTTATCTCGGACACCGGGGAGCTGTTTTTT. Its translation is CASSFISDTGELFF. The chain combines TRBV5-1 with TRBJ2-2; no clear D. The V gene lost 2 bases and the J gene lost 3 bases, with 8 bases spanning the gap. Germline V CDR1 and CDR2: SGHRS, YFSETQ. This CDR3 region has 14 residues.